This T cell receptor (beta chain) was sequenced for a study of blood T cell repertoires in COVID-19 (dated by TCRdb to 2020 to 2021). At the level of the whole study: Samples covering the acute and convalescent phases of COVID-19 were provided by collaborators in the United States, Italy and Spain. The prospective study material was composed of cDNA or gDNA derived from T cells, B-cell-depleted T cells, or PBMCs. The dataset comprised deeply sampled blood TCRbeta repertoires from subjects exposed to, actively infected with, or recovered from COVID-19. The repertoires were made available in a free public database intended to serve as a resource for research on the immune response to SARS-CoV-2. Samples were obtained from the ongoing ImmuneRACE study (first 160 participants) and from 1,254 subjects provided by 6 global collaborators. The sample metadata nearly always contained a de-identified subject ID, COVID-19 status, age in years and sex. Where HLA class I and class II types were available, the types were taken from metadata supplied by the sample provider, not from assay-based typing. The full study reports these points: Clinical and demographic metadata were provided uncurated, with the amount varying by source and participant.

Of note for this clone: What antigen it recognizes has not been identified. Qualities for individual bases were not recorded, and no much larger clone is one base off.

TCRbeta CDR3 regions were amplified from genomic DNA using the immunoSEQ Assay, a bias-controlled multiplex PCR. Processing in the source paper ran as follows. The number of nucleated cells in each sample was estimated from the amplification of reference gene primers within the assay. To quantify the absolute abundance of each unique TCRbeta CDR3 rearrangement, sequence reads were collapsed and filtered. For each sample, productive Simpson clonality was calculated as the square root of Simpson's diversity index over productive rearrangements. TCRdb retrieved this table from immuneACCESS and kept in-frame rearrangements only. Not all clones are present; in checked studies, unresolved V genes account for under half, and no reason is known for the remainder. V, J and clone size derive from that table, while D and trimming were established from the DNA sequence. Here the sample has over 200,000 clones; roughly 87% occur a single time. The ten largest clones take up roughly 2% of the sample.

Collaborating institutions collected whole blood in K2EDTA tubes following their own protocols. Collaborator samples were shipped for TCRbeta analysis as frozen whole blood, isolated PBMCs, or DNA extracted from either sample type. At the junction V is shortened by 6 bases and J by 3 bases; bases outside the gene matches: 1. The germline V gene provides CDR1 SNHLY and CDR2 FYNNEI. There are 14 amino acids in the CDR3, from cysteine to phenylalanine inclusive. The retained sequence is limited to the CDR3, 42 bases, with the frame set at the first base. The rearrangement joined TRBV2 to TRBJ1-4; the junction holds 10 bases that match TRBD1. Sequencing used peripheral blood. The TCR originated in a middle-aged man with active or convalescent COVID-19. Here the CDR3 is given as CASSGQGANEKLFF. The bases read TGTGCCAGCAGCGGACAGGGGGCTAATGAAAAACTGTTTTTT.